Listed here are 32 T cell receptor beta chains from one sample, sequenced in a study of blood T cell repertoires in COVID-19. Repertoires were generated with immunoSEQ multiplex PCR, while TCRdb's copy carries only in-frame clones and drops some. The sample lists 150,000 to 200,000 clones; about 70% were seen once. Sequencing used peripheral blood. The source is a woman aged 45-60 years with active or convalescent COVID-19.

This clone was counted a few times. The chain is built from TRBV29-1 and TRBJ2-7; D perhaps matches TRBD1 (5 bases). This CDR3 region has 11 residues. Trimming removed 4 bases from V and 2 bases from J, with 6 bases in between. Germline-derived CDR1 and CDR2 are SQVTM and ANQGSEA. DNA of the CDR3: TGCAGCGTTGGACAGACCTACGAGCAGTACTTC. Amino acids: CSVGQTYEQYF.

This chain links TRBV6-5 with TRBJ1-5; D is unclear. Germline CDR1 is MNHEY and CDR2 is SVGAGI. The CDR3 is 14 residues long. The V gene lost 5 bases and the J gene lost 1 base, with 9 bases spanning the gap. CDR3 sequence: CASSPLGSNQPQHF. In DNA, the CDR3 is TGTGCCAGCAGTCCCCTCGGGAGCAATCAGCCCCAGCATTTT.

The CDR3: CASSYREDSYEQYF. In DNA, the CDR3 is TGTGCCAGCAGTTACCGGGAGGACTCCTACGAGCAGTACTTC. V is TRBV6-5 and J is TRBJ2-7, with 7 bases aligning to TRBD2. CDR3 length: 14 amino acids. Germline assignment: CDR1 MNHEY and CDR2 SVGAGI. V lost 2 bases and J lost 0; bases outside the gene matches: 1.

The rearrangement uses TRBV18 and TRBJ2-1; perhaps TRBD2 as D (6 bases). Trimming took 7 bases from V and 6 from J, leaving 19 bases between them. This CDR3 is 15 amino acids long. Germline V CDR1 and CDR2: KGHSH, LQKENI. CDR3 amino acids: CASFTRAGIANEQFF. The CDR3 DNA is TGTGCCAGCTTCACCCGGGCGGGAATCGCCAATGAGCAGTTCTTC.

This chain uses TRBV4-2 with TRBJ2-5, with 14 positions matching TRBD2. This CDR3 is built from 17 residues. V shed 1 base, J shed 5 bases, and the junction held 6 bases outside the gene matches. In germline, CDR1 is LGHNA, CDR2 YNFKEQ. For the CDR3, the DNA is TGTGCCAGCAGCCAAGGGGGACTAGCGGGAGAAGTGGAGACCCAGTACTTC. Translating it yields CASSQGGLAGEVETQYF.

V usage is TRBV18 and J usage is TRBJ2-6; perhaps TRBD1 as D (5 bases). Trimming pared 3 bases from V and 2 bases from J, leaving 20 bases between. The CDR3 length is 19 residues. The germline gives CDR1 KGHSH, CDR2 LQKENI. The CDR3 nucleotides are TGTGCCAGCTCACCTACAATTCCCACAGGTTTCACTGGGGCCAACGTCCTGACTTTC. It specifies CASSPTIPTGFTGANVLTF.

The gene calls are TRBV2 and TRBJ1-5; D might be TRBD1 (5 bases). Trimming took off 7 bases at V and 2 bases at J, with 15 bases between the two ends. The CDR3 is 15 residues long. Germline V gene lookup returns CDR1 SNHLY and CDR2 FYNNEI. Here the CDR3 reads CASTADMSGNQPQHF. Here the CDR3 DNA reads TGTGCCAGCACCGCGGACATGTCGGGCAATCAGCCCCAGCATTTT.

In its sample, this clone was seen once. This chain joins TRBV19 and TRBJ1-4; D is ambiguous. Trimming took off 8 bases at V and 4 bases at J, with 20 bases between the two ends. This CDR3 is 16 amino acids long. Germline V gene lookup returns CDR1 LNHDA and CDR2 SQIVND (reference sequence). In nucleotides, the CDR3 is TGTGCCAGTGCCAGCACTCGGAGCCGGATTAATGAAAAACTGTTTTTT. Encoded protein: CASASTRSRINEKLFF.

This clone was seen only a few times. This chain links TRBV4-1 with TRBJ2-5, with a weak D call TRBD2 (6 bases). V lost 0 bases and J 4 bases, leaving 12 bases between the germline ends. The CDR3 covers 15 residues. Germline V CDR1 and CDR2: MGHRA, YSYEKL. The CDR3 loop reads CASSQDSLARETQYF. The CDR3 DNA reads as TGCGCCAGCAGCCAAGACAGTCTAGCGAGAGAGACCCAGTACTTC.

The rearrangement joins TRBV24-1 to TRBJ2-2; D is undetermined. This CDR3 has 14 residues. V gave up 0 bases and J gave up 5 bases, with 6 bases separating them. Germline V gene lookup returns CDR1 KGHDR and CDR2 SFDVKD. DNA of the CDR3: TGTGCCACCAGTGATTTGAGCGATACCGGGGAGCTGTTTTTT. The encoded protein is CATSDLSDTGELFF.

This clone has a handful of counts. This specimen includes other DNA sequences encoding the same CDR3. The rearrangement links TRBV18 to TRBJ1-3, with TRBD1 as a possible D gene (6 bases). The V and J ends lost 3 bases and 0 bases respectively, with 9 bases between them. This CDR3 is built from 15 residues. Germline values: CDR1 KGHSH, CDR2 LQKENI. The CDR3 loop reads CASSPTGNSGNTIYF. The CDR3 DNA reads TGTGCCAGCTCACCTACAGGGAACTCTGGAAACACCATATATTTT.

This clone is labeled as medium-sized. This sequence joins TRBV18 and TRBJ1-1, with 9 bases aligning to TRBD1. The CDR3 length is 13 residues. CDR1 is KGHSH, CDR2 LQKENI, per germline. V trimming: 3 bases; J trimming: 6 bases; junction bases outside the gene matches: 2. The chain's CDR3 is CASSPGQGAEAFF. CDR3 sequence (DNA): TGTGCCAGCTCACCGGGACAGGGTGCTGAAGCTTTCTTT.

V gene TRBV5-1 combines with J gene TRBJ2-3; D may be TRBD2 (5 bases). The germline V gene encodes CDR1 SGHRS and CDR2 YFSETQ. Trimming stripped 0 bases from V and 0 bases from J, with 17 bases between. This CDR3 region has 18 residues. The CDR3 nucleotides are TGCGCCAGCAGCTTGGCAACGCGGGCCCTCCAGAGCACAGATACGCAGTATTTT. Its protein product is CASSLATRALQSTDTQYF. The full variable domain, rest sourced from reference TRBV5-1 and TRBJ2-3, is KAGVTQTPRYLIKTRGQQVTLSCSPISGHRSVSWYQQTPGQGLQFLFEYFSETQRNKGNFPGRFSGRQFSNSRSEMNVSTLELGDSALYLCASSLATRALQSTDTQYFGPGTRLTVL.

This chain uses TRBV19 with TRBJ2-7, with D possibly TRBD2 on 6 matching bases. Germline assignment: CDR1 LNHDA and CDR2 SQIVND (reference sequence). This CDR3 is built from 15 residues. V lost 3 bases and J 0 bases, leaving 12 bases between the germline ends. The CDR3 sequence is CASSIRGISSYEQYF. Here the CDR3 DNA reads TGTGCCAGTAGTATCCGCGGGATCAGCTCCTACGAGCAGTACTTC.

The genes are TRBV19 and TRBJ1-2, with D perhaps matching TRBD1 (6 bases). This CDR3 region has 13 residues. CDR1 LNHDA and CDR2 SQIVND come from the germline V gene (reference sequence). Between the trimmed V and J ends, which lost 10 bases and 1 base, there was a span of 13 bases. The CDR3 coding sequence is TGTGCCACCTCGGGACATTTTAACTATGGCTACACCTTC. This encodes CATSGHFNYGYTF.

The chain employs TRBV19 and TRBJ1-6; weak D call: TRBD1 (6 bases). The CDR3 covers 14 residues. Germline-derived CDR1 and CDR2 are LNHDA and SQIVND (reference sequence). Trimming cost V 7 bases and J 8 bases, with 15 bases left between them. CDR3 DNA sequence: TGTGCCAGTAATGACAGGCCAAGGGATTCACCCCTCCACTTT. Protein: CASNDRPRDSPLHF.

The chain carries TRBV5-6 and TRBJ2-5; D might be TRBD1 (6 bases). Germline V gene sequence: CDR1 SGHDT, CDR2 YYEEEE. The CDR3 totals 15 residues. The V end was cut by 4 bases, the J end by 5 bases, with 18 bases between. The CDR3 protein is CASSGWVRQGETQYF. The CDR3, as DNA: TGTGCCAGCAGCGGTTGGGTTCGGCAGGGGGAGACCCAGTACTTC.

V gene TRBV3-1 (or the pseudogene TRBV3-2) combines with J gene TRBJ2-1; 8 bases map to TRBD2. This CDR3 contains 16 residues. Germline CDR1 and CDR2: LGHDT and YNNKEL (reference sequence). Trimming took 3 bases from V and 8 from J; bases not matched to a gene: 12. CDR3 DNA: TGTGCCAGCAGCCAGAGTGGCGGGGGGATAAAGGATGAGCAGTTCTTC. As protein: CASSQSGGGIKDEQFF.

This clone was seen a single time. The rearrangement joins TRBV3-1 (or the pseudogene TRBV3-2) to TRBJ1-2; 9 nucleotides agree with TRBD1. The CDR3 consists of 16 residues. V was clipped by 3 bases and J by 8 bases; unmatched bases: 13. In germline, CDR1 is LGHDT, CDR2 YNNKEL (reference sequence). The CDR3 coding sequence is TGTGCCAGCAGCCACCTGATGAGGACAGGGGTTTCAGGCTACACCTTC. Translating gives CASSHLMRTGVSGYTF.

V is TRBV28 and J is TRBJ1-6, with a possible D match to TRBD1 (6 bases). V was cut by 2 bases and J by 4 bases, with 9 bases left in between. The CDR3 spans 15 residues. CDR1 and CDR2 (germline): MDHEN, SYDVKM. Here the CDR3 DNA reads TGTGCCAGCAGTTTAACAGGGACATATAATTCACCCCTCCACTTT. Its translation is CASSLTGTYNSPLHF.

V and J are TRBV18 and TRBJ1-1; 10 bases map to TRBD1. Trimming at V came to 3 bases and at J to 1 base, leaving 5 bases not matched to a gene. Germline V gene sequence: CDR1 KGHSH, CDR2 LQKENI. There are 16 residues in the CDR3. This chain's CDR3 is CASSPRTGGENTEAFF. The DNA for the CDR3 is TGTGCCAGCTCACCTCGGACAGGGGGGGAGAACACTGAAGCTTTCTTT.

The chain has TRBV18 and TRBJ1-5; D not certain. This CDR3 comprises 15 residues. CDR1 KGHSH and CDR2 LQKENI come from the germline V gene. V shed 4 bases and J shed 3 bases, with 13 bases lying between them. The CDR3 DNA reads TGTGCCAGCTCACTGGGCAGGCCCACCAATCAGCCCCAGCATTTT. Translating gives CASSLGRPTNQPQHF.

The V call is TRBV19, the J call TRBJ2-2, with a tentative D call TRBD1 (5 bases). V was pared by 5 bases and J by 1 base, with 14 bases between. The CDR3 covers 16 residues. Germline values: CDR1 LNHDA, CDR2 SQIVND (reference sequence). This chain's CDR3 is CASSPSRAVNTGELFF. Written as DNA, the CDR3 is TGTGCCAGTAGTCCCTCCAGGGCCGTGAACACCGGGGAGCTGTTTTTT.

The chain carries TRBV28 and TRBJ1-6, with TRBD1 identical over 7 bases. V was pared by 5 bases and J by 8 bases, with 12 bases of the junction left unmatched. The CDR3 runs 16 residues. CDR1 and CDR2 from the germline V gene are MDHEN and SYDVKM. CDR3 sequence: CASSPAPTGRDSPLHF. CDR3 coding DNA: TGTGCCAGCAGTCCCGCCCCGACAGGGCGTGATTCACCCCTCCACTTT.

Only one count was recorded for this clone. This chain uses TRBV30 with TRBJ2-7; 11 positions agree with TRBD1. CDR3 length: 13 residues. V gave up 2 bases and J gave up 5 bases; unmatched junction bases: 2. Germline V gene sequence: CDR1 GTSNPN, CDR2 SVGIG (reference sequence). CDR3 sequence reads: CAWSWTGGDEQYF. CDR3 sequence (DNA): TGTGCCTGGAGTTGGACAGGGGGCGACGAGCAGTACTTC.

The chain combines TRBV16 with TRBJ1-5; TRBD1 aligns across 10 bases. Germline V gene lookup returns CDR1 KGHSY and CDR2 FQNENV. The CDR3 covers 17 residues. The J segment lost 6 bases and the V segment lost 0 bases, leaving 8 bases of the junction unmatched. The CDR3 sequence is CASSQSLPGTGAQPQHF. For the CDR3, the DNA is TGTGCCAGCAGCCAATCCCTTCCCGGGACAGGGGCTCAGCCCCAGCATTTT.

V gene TRBV3-1 (or the pseudogene TRBV3-2) combines with J gene TRBJ2-1; D might be TRBD2 (6 bases). The CDR3 is 15 residues long. Trimming pared 1 base from V and 9 bases from J, leaving 16 bases between. Looked up from germline, CDR1 is LGHDT and CDR2 is YNNKEL (reference sequence). The DNA of the CDR3 is TGTGCCAGCAGCCAAGGAGTCACTAGCCGAACTGAGCAGTTCTTC. Translation: CASSQGVTSRTEQFF.

The gene calls are TRBV11-2 and TRBJ1-1, with TRBD1 identical over 8 bases. The germline V gene encodes CDR1 SGHAT and CDR2 FQNNGV. The J segment lost 3 bases and the V segment lost 4 bases, leaving 7 bases of the junction unmatched. The CDR3 runs 15 residues. The CDR3 here is CASSSRTGLDTEAFF. CDR3 DNA sequence: TGTGCCAGCAGCTCAAGGACAGGGCTGGACACTGAAGCTTTCTTT.

As for this clone: Relative to the germline gene, one junction end is altered; a read error may explain this. The gene calls are TRBV7-9 and TRBJ2-3; 11 bases align to TRBD2. CDR3 length: 15 amino acids. The germline V gene encodes CDR1 SEHNR and CDR2 FQNEAQ (reference sequence). The CDR3 DNA sequence: TGTGCCAGCAGCATAGCGGGAGGGCCCCAAGATACGCAGTATTTT. Its protein product is CASSIAGGPQDTQYF.

V is TRBV28 and J is TRBJ2-3; D may be TRBD1 (6 bases). In germline, CDR1 is MDHEN, CDR2 SYDVKM. The CDR3 has 15 amino acids. The ends were cut back, 4 bases at V and 4 bases at J, with 15 bases in the middle. CDR3 region: CASSSSYRAADTQYF. The CDR3 DNA follows: TGTGCCAGCAGTTCGTCATACAGGGCTGCAGATACGCAGTATTTT. Together with reference TRBV28 and TRBJ2-3, the CDR3 gives the full variable domain: DVKVTQSSRYLVKRTGEKVFLECVQDMDHENMFWYRQDPGLGLRLIYFSYDVKMKEKGDIPEGYSVSREKKERFSLILESASTNQTSMYLCASSSSYRAADTQYFGPGTRLTVL.

The rearrangement uses TRBV6-1 and TRBJ2-4; 9 bases align to TRBD2. V lost 0 bases to trimming and J lost 0 bases; unmatched junction nucleotides: 12. This CDR3 comprises 20 residues. The germline V gene has CDR1 MNHNS and CDR2 SASEGT. CDR3 sequence: CASSEALAGGSLLAKNIQYF. The CDR3, as DNA: TGTGCCAGCAGTGAAGCGCTGGCGGGAGGGTCCTTGCTAGCCAAAAACATTCAGTACTTC.

The count of this clone is one. The genes are TRBV30 and TRBJ1-5; 10 nucleotides match TRBD1. Trimming removed 2 bases from V and 1 base from J; junction bases left unmatched: 5. The CDR3 runs 16 residues. Germline CDR1 reads GTSNPN; CDR2 reads SVGIG (reference sequence). The CDR3 coding sequence is TGTGCCTGGAGTATATGGACAGGGGGAAGCAATCAGCCCCAGCATTTT. Protein product: CAWSIWTGGSNQPQHF.